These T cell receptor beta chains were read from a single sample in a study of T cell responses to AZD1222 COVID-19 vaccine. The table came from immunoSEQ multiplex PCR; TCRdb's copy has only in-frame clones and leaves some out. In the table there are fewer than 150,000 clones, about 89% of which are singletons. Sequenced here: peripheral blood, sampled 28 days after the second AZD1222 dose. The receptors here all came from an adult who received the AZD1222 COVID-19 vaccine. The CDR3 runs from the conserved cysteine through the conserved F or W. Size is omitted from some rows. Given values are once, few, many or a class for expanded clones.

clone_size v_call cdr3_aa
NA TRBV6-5 CASRELAGRGETQYF
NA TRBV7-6 CASSLRWNYGYTF
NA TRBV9 CASSSSLREGTTDTQYF
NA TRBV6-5 CASSGTAEVHEQYF
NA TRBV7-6 CASSPQAGGHEQFF
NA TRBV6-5 CASSYSTGMNTEAFF
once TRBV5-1 CASSLVGGDNYEQYF
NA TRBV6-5 CASSYSTVPKNEQYF
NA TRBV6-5 CASRPGTGSPGYTF
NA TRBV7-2 CASSYGGGATYNEQFF
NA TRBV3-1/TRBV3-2 CASSQEGLLYNEQFF
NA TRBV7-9 CASSLGVGGTDTQYF
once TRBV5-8 CASSTRDRVLIGYNEQFF
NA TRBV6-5 CASSYIPGGGSPLHF
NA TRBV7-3 CASRQTGDYGYTF
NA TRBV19 CASSTPYTYPEQFF
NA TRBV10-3 CAIRGTGGWLQYF
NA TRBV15 CASGTLYEQYF
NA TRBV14 CASSGPEGSAFF
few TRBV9 CASSPRTANTEAFF
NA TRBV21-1 CASSNRGGHLYEQYF
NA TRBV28 CASSPPNGLTDTQYF
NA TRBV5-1 CASSLAHETQYF
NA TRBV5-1 CASSLASGGTGELFF
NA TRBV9 CASSGAEQFF
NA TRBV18 CASSGQGSLLEKGYTF
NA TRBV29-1 CSLRGTGTEAFF
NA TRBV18 CASSFEGGNQPQHF
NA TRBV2 CASSLAANQPQHF
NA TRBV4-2 CASSQDRSGNRAYGYTF
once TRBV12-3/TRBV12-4 CASSPYGKNIQYF
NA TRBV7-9 CASSFPDFSSYNEQFF
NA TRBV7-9 CASSLGGGLGAFF
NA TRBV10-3 CAISERGITEAFF
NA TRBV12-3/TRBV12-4 CATSGSSYNEQFF
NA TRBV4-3 CASSQERQGAGEKLFF
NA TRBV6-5 CASKQGFNQPQHF
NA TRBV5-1 CASSPYVGTDTQYF
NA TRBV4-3 CASSQDMSNSGNTIYF
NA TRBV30 CAWSGDNYIAGRGNEQFF
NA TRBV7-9 CASSVGQVLYVLTF
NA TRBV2 CASSEVSGGGSGYTF
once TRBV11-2 CASSLAGSSYGYTF
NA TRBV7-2 CASSLVGGAMGNEQFF
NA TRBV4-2 CASSQGLAGAGETQYF
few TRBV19 CASSMGQAIYTF
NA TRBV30 CALGTANEKLFF
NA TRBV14 CASSQDARISYEQYF
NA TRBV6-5 CASLSRDSLNSPLHF
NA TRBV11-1 CASSSPSMRNYGYTF